This paragraph covers one T cell receptor beta chain sequence. Original analysis: Cell counts per sample came from amplifying reference gene primers. Libraries were prepared by immunoSEQ multiplex PCR; TCRdb keeps only in-frame clonotypes and omits some of them. The D gene and trimming were derived from the DNA, and the V and J assignments and clone size from that table. The sample has about 220,000 clones, roughly 84% seen once; the top ten hold 1.5% to 2%. The CDR3 covers 20 residues. Losses at the gene ends were 6 bases for V and 5 bases for J; bases not matched to a gene: 15. Germline CDR1 reads MNHEY; CDR2 reads SMNVEV (reference sequence). The entry originates in a study of blood T cell repertoires in COVID-19. The wider study: Acute and convalescent COVID-19 specimens originated in the United States, Italy and Spain. PBMCs, B-cell-depleted T cells, or T cells provided the cDNA or gDNA that made up the material.

The receptor comes from a man aged 35 to 55 with active or convalescent COVID-19. The rearrangement links TRBV27 to TRBJ2-2, with 16 bases identical to TRBD2. Sequences were obtained from peripheral blood. CDR3 sequence reads: CASRIIKGLAGGPFTGELFF. The CDR3, as DNA: TGTGCCAGCAGAATTATCAAGGGACTAGCGGGAGGGCCGTTTACCGGGGAGCTGTTTTTT.